The rows below give T cell receptor beta chains drawn from one sample of a study of cytomegalovirus exposure and HLA in healthy donors. Data came from immunoSEQ multiplex PCR; TCRdb stores just in-frame clones and leaves some out. The sample shows 70,000 to 95,000 clones, about 80% of them seen only once. The source material was PBMCs. The receptors come from a man younger than 40 in good health and CMV-seropositive. The CDR3 runs from the conserved cysteine through the conserved F or W. A D gene is named only where the DNA matches it firmly. Clone size is stated in some rows and not others, as once, few, many or a class when expanded.

j_gene | abundance | d_gene | v_gene | CDR3aa | CDR3nt
TRBJ1-1 | . | . | TRBV10-3 | CAITDPDTLNTEAFF | TGTGCCATCACCGACCCGGACACTCTGAACACTGAAGCTTTCTTT
TRBJ1-5 | . | TRBD1 | TRBV2 | CATRQGEGKQPQHF | TGTGCCACTCGACAGGGAGAAGGAAAACAGCCCCAGCATTTT
TRBJ1-4 | few | . | TRBV12-5 | CASGPSSHKLFF | TGTGCTAGTGGTCCTAGCTCACATAAACTGTTTTTT
TRBJ1-2 | . | . | TRBV5-1 | CASSLQSLVPYGYTF | TGCGCCAGCAGCTTGCAGTCTCTCGTCCCCTATGGCTACACCTTC
TRBJ2-3 | . | TRBD2 | TRBV5-6 | CASSSKRLGGDTQYF | TGTGCCAGCAGTTCGAAGAGGCTCGGGGGGGATACGCAGTATTTT
TRBJ1-4 | few | . | TRBV19 | CASTRSPGEKLFF | TGTGCCAGTACCCGATCTCCGGGAGAAAAACTGTTTTTT
TRBJ2-2 | . | . | TRBV19 | CASSINVVTGELFF | TGTGCCAGTAGTATAAATGTCGTCACCGGGGAGCTGTTTTTT
TRBJ1-5 | . | . | TRBV7-6 | CASSPRPGSNQPQHF | TGTGCCAGCAGCCCCCGGCCGGGTAGCAATCAGCCCCAGCATTTT
TRBJ1-5 | . | TRBD1 | TRBV19 | CASGTRGQGWDQPQHF | TGTGCCAGCGGGACGAGGGGACAGGGGTGGGATCAGCCCCAGCATTTT
TRBJ1-2 | . | TRBD1 | TRBV30 | CAWSITGTGKHGYTF | TGTGCCTGGAGTATCACCGGGACAGGGAAGCATGGCTACACCTTC
TRBJ1-4 | . | TRBD1 | TRBV5-4 | CASSPGQGKEKLFF | TGTGCCAGCAGCCCCGGACAGGGGAAGGAAAAACTGTTTTTT
TRBJ2-2 | few | . | TRBV19 | CASTTGRRTNGELFF | TGTGCCAGTACCACAGGAAGGAGAACGAACGGGGAGCTGTTTTTT
TRBJ2-5 | . | TRBD1 | TRBV4-1 | CASSHQTGERQETQYF | TGCGCCAGCAGCCACCAGACAGGGGAACGACAAGAGACCCAGTACTTC
TRBJ1-1 | . | . | TRBV5-4 | CASSWGGDYTEAFF | TGTGCCAGTTCCTGGGGGGGTGACTACACTGAAGCTTTCTTT
TRBJ1-6 | . | . | TRBV30 | CAWCPEVDNSPLHF | TGTGCCTGGTGCCCCGAGGTTGATAATTCACCCCTCCACTTT
TRBJ2-7 | . | TRBD2 | TRBV28 | CASSATSGRALGEQYF | TGTGCCAGCAGTGCAACTAGCGGGAGGGCCCTGGGCGAGCAGTACTTC
TRBJ1-1 | few | TRBD1 | TRBV7-2 | CASSATGGGYTEAFF | TGTGCCAGCAGCGCGACAGGGGGCGGATACACTGAAGCTTTCTTT
TRBJ2-6 | . | TRBD1 | TRBV19 | CASTGDGGANVLTF | TGTGCCAGCACAGGGGACGGTGGGGCCAACGTCCTGACTTTC
TRBJ1-4 | . | . | TRBV7-9 | CASSPTDEKLFF | TGTGCCAGCAGCCCGACAGACGAAAAACTGTTTTTT
TRBJ1-1 | once | TRBD1 | TRBV6-5 | CASRVRTGASFKAFF | TGTGCCAGCAGGGTCCGGACAGGCGCTTCATTCAAAGCTTTCTTT
TRBJ1-1 | . | TRBD1 | TRBV27 | CASGPQGLNTEAFF | TGTGCCAGCGGCCCACAGGGGCTGAACACTGAAGCTTTCTTT
TRBJ1-2 | . | TRBD1 | TRBV27 | CASSLIGQGALNYGYTF | TGTGCCAGCAGTTTGATCGGACAGGGGGCCCTTAACTATGGCTACACCTTC
TRBJ2-7 | . | . | TRBV27 | CASSLSVSSVGTYEQYF | TGTGCCAGCAGTTTATCGGTCAGTAGCGTCGGCACCTACGAGCAGTACTTC
TRBJ2-7 | . | . | TRBV4-3 | CASSQDWGLYEQYF | TGCGCCAGCAGCCAAGATTGGGGCCTATACGAGCAGTACTTC
TRBJ1-2 | few | . | TRBV10-3 | CAITSTPGGYTF | TGTGCCATCACCTCAACGCCGGGGGGCTACACCTTC
TRBJ2-3 | . | . | TRBV7-9 | CASSLGGTDTQYF | TGTGCCAGCAGCTTAGGAGGCACAGATACGCAGTATTTT
TRBJ2-5 | . | TRBD1 | TRBV5-4 | CASSLGDRGRETQYF | TGTGCCAGCAGCTTGGGGGACAGGGGACGGGAGACCCAGTACTTC
TRBJ2-7 | . | TRBD2 | TRBV27 | CASSSSGLADEQYF | TGTGCCAGCAGTTCTAGCGGGCTGGCCGACGAGCAGTACTTC
TRBJ1-1 | few | . | TRBV2 | CASSVGGLGTEAFF | TGTGCCAGCAGTGTCGGGGGATTGGGCACTGAAGCTTTCTTT
TRBJ2-2 | . | . | TRBV6-6 | CASRAGGEKNTGELFF | TGTGCCAGCAGAGCCGGAGGGGAAAAGAACACCGGGGAGCTGTTTTTT
TRBJ2-7 | few | . | TRBV28 | CASSRRGRGEQYF | TGTGCCAGCAGCCGAAGGGGCAGGGGCGAGCAGTACTTC
TRBJ1-2 | . | . | TRBV28 | CASSSIGGYTF | TGTGCCAGCAGTTCAATCGGGGGCTACACCTTC